Following are 24 T cell receptor beta chains from one sample sequenced in a study of blood T cell repertoires in COVID-19. Profiled with immunoSEQ multiplex PCR; TCRdb holds only in-frame clones, not every one. This sample has about 120,000 clones; 65% to 90% occur once, and the top ten carry 11%. Source material: peripheral blood. All receptors derive from an older man with acute or convalescent COVID-19.

The V gene is TRBV27, the J gene TRBJ1-2; 7 bases are shared with TRBD1. Germline V gene sequence: CDR1 MNHEY, CDR2 SMNVEV (reference sequence). The junction had 14 bases not matched to a gene; V was cut back by 9 bases and J by 1 base. The CDR3 consists of 16 residues. The CDR3 is CASADRPMTSNYGYTF. The CDR3 nucleotides are TGTGCCAGTGCGGACAGGCCGATGACCAGTAACTATGGCTACACCTTC.

The chain employs TRBV6-5 and TRBJ2-7; 8 nucleotides agree with TRBD1. V trimming: 8 bases; J trimming: 3 bases; junction bases outside the gene matches: 12. CDR3 length equals 15 residues. Germline CDR1 MNHEY, CDR2 SVGAGI. CDR3: CASRYRGDRNYEQYF. The CDR3 DNA reads TGTGCCAGCCGATATCGAGGGGACAGGAACTACGAGCAGTACTTC.

This chain uses TRBV5-6 with TRBJ1-5; 9 nucleotides align to TRBD1. V shed 4 bases, J shed 4 bases, and the junction held 6 bases outside the gene matches. Germline CDR1 SGHDT, CDR2 YYEEEE. The CDR3 sequence is 15 residues long. The CDR3 here is CASSLMGQGNQPQHF. In DNA, the CDR3 is TGTGCCAGCAGCCTAATGGGACAGGGAAATCAGCCCCAGCATTTT.

V and J are TRBV18 and TRBJ1-1; 8 bases fit TRBD1. CDR1 is KGHSH and CDR2 is LQKENI in the germline V gene. The CDR3 is made up of 17 amino acids. The ends lost 0 bases at V and 4 bases at J; junction bases unmatched: 10. CDR3 region: CASSPPWQGAGVTEAFF. DNA of the CDR3: TGTGCCAGCTCACCACCGTGGCAGGGGGCAGGAGTCACTGAAGCTTTCTTT.

CDR3 DNA: TGTGCCAGCAGTTACGGAGCAGTCACAGATACGCAGTATTTT. Translated, it gives CASSYGAVTDTQYF. V gene TRBV6-5 combines with J gene TRBJ2-3; D not resolved. This CDR3 has 14 amino acids. From germline, CDR1 is MNHEY and CDR2 SVGAGI. The V and J ends lost 2 bases and 2 bases respectively, with 8 bases between them.

The chain employs TRBV18 and TRBJ2-5; D might be TRBD2 (5 bases). V was shortened by 5 bases and J by 1 base, with 14 bases between the two germline ends. Germline V CDR1 and CDR2: KGHSH, LQKENI. This CDR3 is 15 amino acids long. In DNA form, the CDR3 reads TGTGCCAGCTCAACAAGGAGGACCGCCCAAGAGACCCAGTACTTC. It specifies CASSTRRTAQETQYF.

In this sample, this clone turned up a few times. This chain joins TRBV4-3 and TRBJ1-2, with 8 bases matching TRBD1. The CDR3 has 15 residues. Germline-derived CDR1 and CDR2 are LGHNA and YSLEER. The ends lost 0 bases at V and 4 bases at J; junction bases unmatched: 4. The CDR3 sequence: CASSQDRTGSYGYTF. The DNA of the CDR3 is TGCGCCAGCAGCCAAGACAGGACAGGGAGCTATGGCTACACCTTC.

In its sample, this clone was seen a few times. The V and J genes are TRBV3-1 (or the pseudogene TRBV3-2) and TRBJ1-2; D is unclear. The V end was cut by 2 bases, the J end by 4 bases, with 5 bases between. The CDR3 consists of 12 residues. In germline, CDR1 is LGHDT, CDR2 YNNKEL (reference sequence). The CDR3 DNA follows: TGTGCCAGCAGCCAATCCCTCTATGGCTACACCTTC. Translated: CASSQSLYGYTF.

V is TRBV10-3 and J is TRBJ2-5; 7 positions agree with TRBD1. In germline, CDR1 is ENHRY, CDR2 SYGVKD. The CDR3 length is 16 residues. With 10 bases clipped from V and 3 bases from J, the junction kept 17 bases outside the gene matches. In DNA, the CDR3 is TGTGCCACCCGACAGGGTAGGGAAATAGTAGAAGAGACCCAGTACTTC. It translates to CATRQGREIVEETQYF.

This clone has a handful of counts. The chain employs TRBV6-2 or TRBV6-3 and TRBJ1-5; tentatively, D is TRBD1 (6 bases). V gave up 5 bases and J gave up 2 bases, with 10 bases separating them. The germline CDR1 and CDR2 sequences are MNHEY and SVGEGT. This CDR3 contains 14 residues. CDR3 DNA sequence: TGTGCCAGCAGTCCCCGACAGGGCAATCAGCCCCAGCATTTT. Protein: CASSPRQGNQPQHF.

This clone has only one observation. V gene TRBV5-1 combines with J gene TRBJ2-3, with 13 bases fitting TRBD2. From germline, CDR1 is SGHRS and CDR2 YFSETQ. The J segment lost 2 bases and the V segment lost 2 bases, leaving 8 bases of the junction unmatched. This CDR3 spans 18 amino acids. The CDR3 DNA reads as TGCGCCAGCAGCTTCAGACTAGCGGGGGGCCCTTTCACAGATACGCAGTATTTT. Amino acid sequence: CASSFRLAGGPFTDTQYF.

This chain connects TRBV2 to TRBJ1-4, with 8 nucleotides matching TRBD1. Germline V gene lookup returns CDR1 SNHLY and CDR2 FYNNEI. Trimming cost V 6 bases and J 4 bases; bases outside gene matches: 4. This CDR3 is built from 14 residues. CDR3 loop: CASSTGQVNEKLFF. The DNA for the CDR3 is TGTGCCAGCAGCACGGGACAGGTTAATGAAAAACTGTTTTTT.

V gene TRBV7-2 combines with J gene TRBJ1-2, with D possibly being TRBD1 (6 bases). V was cut by 5 bases and J by 4 bases, with 17 bases left in between. The CDR3 runs to 15 residues. Germline loops: CDR1 SGHTA, CDR2 FQGNSA. The CDR3 spells CASSLRGGDGYGYTF. The CDR3 DNA follows: TGTGCCAGCAGCCTCAGGGGAGGGGATGGCTATGGCTACACCTTC.

The rearrangement joins TRBV30 to TRBJ1-2, with 12 bases matching TRBD1. The CDR3 contains 16 residues. The V gene end was trimmed by 1 base and the J gene end by 0 bases; junction bases not matched to a gene: 3. From germline, CDR1 is GTSNPN and CDR2 SVGIG (reference sequence). The CDR3 protein is CAWSAGTGGTNYGYTF. The CDR3 bases are TGTGCCTGGAGTGCTGGGACAGGGGGCACTAACTATGGCTACACCTTC.

This chain links TRBV3-1 (or the pseudogene TRBV3-2) with TRBJ1-1, with TRBD1 identical over 7 bases. There are 13 residues in the CDR3. CDR1 is LGHDT and CDR2 is YNNKEL in the germline V gene (reference sequence). V shed 4 bases and J 14 bases; nucleotides not matched to a gene: 13. This CDR3 reads CASSLSRTGENFF. The CDR3 coding sequence is TGTGCCAGCAGCCTGTCACGGACAGGAGAGAACTTCTTT.

This clone was detected once. The V gene is TRBV5-4, the J gene TRBJ2-1, with a possible D match to TRBD2 (6 bases). Germline V gene sequence: CDR1 SGHNT, CDR2 YYREEE (reference sequence). The CDR3 consists of 17 residues. Trimming left V 4 bases short and J 7 bases short, with 24 bases between. The CDR3, as DNA: TGTGCCAGCAGCCCAGGGCTTACCGGGAGTGGGGGGAATGAGCAGTTCTTC. The encoded protein is CASSPGLTGSGGNEQFF.

The V gene is TRBV4-1, the J gene TRBJ1-6; no clear D. V lost 0 bases and J 10 bases, leaving 13 bases between the germline ends. Germline assignment: CDR1 MGHRA and CDR2 YSYEKL. The CDR3 contains 15 residues. The CDR3 sequence is CASSQDLREWSPLHF. CDR3 DNA sequence: TGCGCCAGCAGCCAAGATTTACGGGAGTGGTCACCCCTCCACTTT.

V gene TRBV9 combines with J gene TRBJ1-1; 11 bases fit TRBD1. CDR3 length equals 20 residues. After removal of 0 bases from V and 1 base from J, the junction contained 14 bases not matched to a gene. Germline V gene sequence: CDR1 SGDLS, CDR2 YYNGEE. CDR3 sequence reads: CASSVGIRAGQGGRNTEAFF. Written as DNA, the CDR3 is TGTGCCAGCAGCGTAGGGATACGGGCGGGACAGGGGGGCAGGAACACTGAAGCTTTCTTT.

The chain couples TRBV6-5 to TRBJ1-2; 12 bases map to TRBD1. This CDR3 comprises 14 residues. V lost 7 bases to trimming and J lost 6 bases; unmatched junction nucleotides: 6. Germline V lookup: CDR1 MNHEY, CDR2 SVGAGI. The CDR3 DNA sequence: TGTGCCAGCACCCTAGGGACAGGGGGCGATGGCTACACCTTC. Protein: CASTLGTGGDGYTF.

The gene calls are TRBV10-2 and TRBJ2-5; 8 bases are shared with TRBD2. The CDR3 has 14 residues. Germline CDR1 reads WSHSY; CDR2 reads SAAADI. V gave up 3 bases and J gave up 5 bases; unmatched junction bases: 5. The CDR3 nucleotides are TGCGCCAGCAGTGATACGGGGGGGCGGGAGACCCAGTACTTC. Its protein is CASSDTGGRETQYF.

This clone was observed a handful of times. This rearrangement joins TRBV6-5 to TRBJ2-3; D possibly corresponds to TRBD1 (5 bases). Germline CDR1 reads MNHEY; CDR2 reads SVGAGI. Trimming took 8 bases from V and 0 from J, leaving 15 bases between them. The CDR3 runs 15 residues. CDR3 sequence reads: CASRYRGLSTDTQYF. CDR3 nucleotide sequence: TGTGCCAGCCGATATAGGGGTCTGAGCACAGATACGCAGTATTTT.

CDR3 region: CASSERGLNTEAFF. DNA for the CDR3: TGCGCCAGCAGTGAGCGGGGTTTGAACACTGAAGCTTTCTTT. The rearrangement uses TRBV10-2 and TRBJ1-1; no definite D call. The CDR3 extends over 14 amino acids. CDR1 is WSHSY and CDR2 is SAAADI in the germline V gene. Trimming cost V 2 bases and J 0 bases, with 7 bases left between them.

This sequence joins TRBV12-3 or TRBV12-4 and TRBJ1-4; D is ambiguous. The V end was cut by 5 bases, the J end by 8 bases, with 9 bases between. The CDR3 is made up of 12 amino acids. CDR3 amino acids: CASSRLQEKLFF. CDR3 DNA sequence: TGTGCCAGCAGTCGTTTACAGGAAAAACTGTTTTTT.

The chain carries TRBV28 and TRBJ1-3, with 7 nucleotides matching TRBD1. This CDR3 has 17 amino acids. CDR1 MDHEN and CDR2 SYDVKM come from the germline V gene. With 6 bases clipped from V and 4 bases from J, the junction kept 15 bases outside the gene matches. The CDR3, as DNA: TGTGCCAGCAGACCCCCGACAGGGTACTTCTCCGGAAACACCATATATTTT. It codes for CASRPPTGYFSGNTIYF.